These 21 T cell receptor beta chains share one sample of origin, sequenced in a study of T cell responses to AZD1222 COVID-19 vaccine. This table comes from immunoSEQ multiplex PCR, and its TCRdb copy is limited to in-frame clones, with some not included. This sample has about 120,000 clones, with around 92% found just once. The sample consisted of peripheral blood, taken on day 0 of AZD1222 vaccination. The receptors originated from an adult in good health.

V usage is TRBV12-3 or TRBV12-4 and J usage is TRBJ1-6; D unresolved. This CDR3 has 12 residues. Trimming left V 3 bases short and J 11 bases short, with 8 bases between. The CDR3 nucleotides are TGTGCCAGCAGTTTGAGCGCAGCACCCCTCCACTTT. Translated: CASSLSAAPLHF.

The V and J genes are TRBV10-3 and TRBJ2-1; 12 bases map to TRBD2. The trim removed 5 bases at V and 10 bases at J, leaving 6 bases unmatched. The CDR3 is made up of 14 amino acids. The germline V gene has CDR1 ENHRY and CDR2 SYGVKD. The DNA for the CDR3 is TGTGCCATCAGTCCGACTAGCGGGGGTTTGGAGCAGTTCTTC. Translated: CAISPTSGGLEQFF.

The chain couples TRBV5-1 to TRBJ2-2, with D tentatively TRBD2 (6 bases). CDR3 length equals 14 residues. Trimming removed 4 bases at V and 1 base at J, with 8 bases between. From germline, CDR1 is SGHRS and CDR2 YFSETQ. CDR3 amino acids: CASSMGLNTGELFF. As DNA, the CDR3 is TGCGCCAGCAGCATGGGACTGAACACCGGGGAGCTGTTTTTT. Full variable domain (remainder filled in from reference TRBV5-1 and TRBJ2-2): KAGVTQTPRYLIKTRGQQVTLSCSPISGHRSVSWYQQTPGQGLQFLFEYFSETQRNKGNFPGRFSGRQFSNSRSEMNVSTLELGDSALYLCASSMGLNTGELFFGEGSRLTVL.

The rearrangement joins TRBV14 to TRBJ2-1, with 8 bases fitting TRBD2. Looked up from germline, CDR1 is SGHDN and CDR2 is FVKESK. The CDR3 totals 20 residues. With 1 base clipped from V and 10 bases from J, the junction kept 24 bases outside the gene matches. CDR3 DNA: TGTGCCAGCAGCCAAGTATTGGCGTCGGCGGGAGGTAAACCCGGGGACGAGCAGTTCTTC. Its translation is CASSQVLASAGGKPGDEQFF.

In its sample, this clone was seen once. The rearrangement uses TRBV6-4 and TRBJ2-3; TRBD2 might be the D (5 bases). The V gene lost 4 bases and the J gene lost 3 bases, with 11 bases spanning the gap. CDR3 size: 14 residues. Germline CDR1 is MRHNA and CDR2 is SNTAGT. In DNA, the CDR3 is TGTGCCAGCAGTGCGACCCCGGGAACAGATACGCAGTATTTT. Protein sequence: CASSATPGTDTQYF.

This chain connects TRBV10-3 to TRBJ1-6; D not certain. Trimming stripped 2 bases from V and 1 base from J, with 15 bases between. This CDR3 spans 18 amino acids. Germline V gives CDR1 ENHRY, CDR2 SYGVKD. Written as DNA, the CDR3 is TGTGCCATCAGTGAGCCCGGGGTGGGAGTTTCCTATAATTCACCCCTCCACTTT. Protein sequence: CAISEPGVGVSYNSPLHF.

V usage is TRBV12-3 or TRBV12-4 and J usage is TRBJ1-6; 7 nucleotides line up with TRBD1. CDR3 length: 13 residues. J was trimmed by 9 bases and V by 4 bases; bases with no gene match: 3. CDR3 sequence: CASSYQGGSPLHF. The CDR3, as DNA: TGTGCCAGCAGTTACCAGGGGGGTTCACCCCTCCACTTT.

The gene calls are TRBV18 and TRBJ1-1, with D hard to call. CDR1 is KGHSH, CDR2 LQKENI, per germline. This CDR3 has 14 amino acids. Deletions cut 2 bases from V and 1 base from J, with 8 bases between. The CDR3 region has the DNA TGTGCCAGCTCACCAGAGATCGAGAACACTGAAGCTTTCTTT. This translates into CASSPEIENTEAFF.

A word on this clone: At one boundary the junction diverges from the germline segment, which might be a read error. The chain recombines TRBV28 with TRBJ1-6, with TRBD1 matching over 8 bases. From germline, CDR1 is MDHEN and CDR2 SYDVKM. The CDR3 is 11 amino acids. CDR3 sequence: CASREDRVTFF. CDR3 nucleotides: TGTGCCAGCAGGGAGGACAGGGTCACTTTTTTT. The full variable domain, rest sourced from reference TRBV28 and TRBJ1-6, is DVKVTQSSRYLVKRTGEKVFLECVQDMDHENMFWYRQDPGLGLRLIYFSYDVKMKEKGDIPEGYSVSREKKERFSLILESASTNQTSMYLCASREDRVTFFGNGTRLTVT.

The chain joins TRBV7-9 to TRBJ1-2; 8 bases map to TRBD1. There are 14 residues in the CDR3. V lost 6 bases, J lost 6 bases, and 9 bases stayed unmatched. Per the germline V gene, CDR1 is SEHNR and CDR2 is FQNEAQ (reference sequence). CDR3 protein: CASSHPDRVDGYTF. CDR3 nucleotides: TGTGCCAGCAGTCACCCGGACAGGGTCGATGGCTACACCTTC.

The genes are TRBV28 and TRBJ2-3; 15 nucleotides line up with TRBD2. V was pared by 4 bases and J by 4 bases, with 6 bases of the junction left unmatched. Per germline, CDR1 MDHEN and CDR2 SYDVKM. This CDR3 has 17 amino acids. Here the CDR3 DNA reads TGTGCCAGCAGTTCTCCGGGACTAGCGGGAGGCGCAGATACGCAGTATTTT. It codes for CASSSPGLAGGADTQYF.

The chain employs TRBV24-1 and TRBJ2-3, with D unclear. Germline loops: CDR1 KGHDR, CDR2 SFDVKD. The CDR3 has 13 amino acids. Trimming pared 4 bases from V and 4 bases from J, leaving 8 bases between. As DNA, the CDR3 is TGTGCCACCAGTGACGATAAGCCAGATACGCAGTATTTT. Its translation: CATSDDKPDTQYF.

J is TRBJ1-1 and V is TRBV12-3 or TRBV12-4; a possible D gene is TRBD1 (5 bases). Between the trimmed V and J ends, which lost 3 bases and 9 bases, there was a span of 14 bases. The CDR3 runs to 13 residues. The CDR3 protein is CASSFYTGTKAFF. The CDR3, as DNA: TGTGCCAGCAGTTTCTACACCGGGACCAAAGCTTTCTTT.

The rearrangement uses TRBV4-3 and TRBJ2-1; 9 bases fit TRBD2. V shed 4 bases and J 4 bases; nucleotides not matched to a gene: 8. The CDR3 runs to 16 residues. The germline V gene encodes CDR1 LGHNA and CDR2 YSLEER. The CDR3 DNA follows: TGCGCCAGCAGCCCGGAGGCTAGCGGGGATTACAATGAGCAGTTCTTC. Amino acid sequence: CASSPEASGDYNEQFF.

CDR3 in amino acids: CASKRDSSNQPQHF. CDR3 in DNA: TGTGCCAGCAAGCGGGATAGTAGCAATCAGCCCCAGCATTTT. The chain links TRBV28 to TRBJ1-5; D is unclear. V lost 7 bases and J lost 0, with 10 bases in between. Germline lookup yields CDR1 MDHEN and CDR2 SYDVKM. The CDR3 is 14 residues long.

The chain employs TRBV5-1 and TRBJ1-4, with TRBD1 matching 7 bases. V lost 2 bases and J lost 5; bases outside the gene matches: 3. CDR3 length equals 14 residues. The germline V gene has CDR1 SGHRS and CDR2 YFSETQ. The CDR3 region has the DNA TGCGCCAGCAGCTTAGGGACAGTGAATGAAAAACTGTTTTTT. It translates to CASSLGTVNEKLFF. The full variable domain, its missing parts supplied by reference TRBV5-1 and TRBJ1-4, is KAGVTQTPRYLIKTRGQQVTLSCSPISGHRSVSWYQQTPGQGLQFLFEYFSETQRNKGNFPGRFSGRQFSNSRSEMNVSTLELGDSALYLCASSLGTVNEKLFFGSGTQLSVL.

This chain links TRBV3-1 (or the pseudogene TRBV3-2) with TRBJ1-1; 7 positions agree with TRBD1. Trimming cost V 6 bases and J 8 bases; bases outside gene matches: 9. The germline V gene has CDR1 LGHDT and CDR2 YNNKEL (reference sequence). The CDR3 loop spans 13 amino acids. The CDR3 sequence: CASRALGTEEAFF. The CDR3 DNA sequence: TGTGCCAGCAGGGCCTTGGGGACAGAGGAAGCTTTCTTT.

The chain couples TRBV4-3 to TRBJ1-3, with TRBD1 matching over 10 bases. There are 18 residues in the CDR3. The trim removed 2 bases at V and 0 bases at J, leaving 7 bases unmatched. Per germline, CDR1 LGHNA and CDR2 YSLEER. This CDR3 is CASSQQTGGGSSGNTIYF. CDR3 bases: TGCGCCAGCAGCCAACAGACAGGGGGCGGAAGCTCTGGAAACACCATATATTTT.

The chain has TRBV15 and TRBJ2-7; 7 nucleotides agree with TRBD1. The CDR3 runs to 14 residues. Germline CDR1 and CDR2: LNHNV and YYDKDF (reference sequence). Unmatched junction bases numbered 5, after V lost 3 bases and J lost 3 bases. DNA for the CDR3: TGTGCCACCAGCAGCCCGGGACAGATCTACGAGCAGTACTTC. Residues: CATSSPGQIYEQYF.

CDR3 coding DNA: TGTGCCAGCAGCCCCACCTACAAGCGGGAGGAGAGCTCCTACAATGAGCAGTTCTTC. As protein: CASSPTYKREESSYNEQFF. V usage is TRBV7-9 and J usage is TRBJ2-1; TRBD2 agrees at 9 bases. Germline values: CDR1 SEHNR, CDR2 FQNEAQ (reference sequence). There are 19 residues in the CDR3. The ends lost 5 bases at V and 0 bases at J; junction bases unmatched: 14.

This sequence joins TRBV6-2 or TRBV6-3 and TRBJ1-3; perhaps TRBD1 as D (6 bases). V was pared by 6 bases and J by 0 bases, with 15 bases between. The CDR3 is made up of 16 amino acids. Germline V gives CDR1 MNHEY, CDR2 SVGEGT. The CDR3 DNA is TGTGCCAGCAGCCCCGGACAGTTATTCTCTGGAAACACCATATATTTT. This codes for CASSPGQLFSGNTIYF.